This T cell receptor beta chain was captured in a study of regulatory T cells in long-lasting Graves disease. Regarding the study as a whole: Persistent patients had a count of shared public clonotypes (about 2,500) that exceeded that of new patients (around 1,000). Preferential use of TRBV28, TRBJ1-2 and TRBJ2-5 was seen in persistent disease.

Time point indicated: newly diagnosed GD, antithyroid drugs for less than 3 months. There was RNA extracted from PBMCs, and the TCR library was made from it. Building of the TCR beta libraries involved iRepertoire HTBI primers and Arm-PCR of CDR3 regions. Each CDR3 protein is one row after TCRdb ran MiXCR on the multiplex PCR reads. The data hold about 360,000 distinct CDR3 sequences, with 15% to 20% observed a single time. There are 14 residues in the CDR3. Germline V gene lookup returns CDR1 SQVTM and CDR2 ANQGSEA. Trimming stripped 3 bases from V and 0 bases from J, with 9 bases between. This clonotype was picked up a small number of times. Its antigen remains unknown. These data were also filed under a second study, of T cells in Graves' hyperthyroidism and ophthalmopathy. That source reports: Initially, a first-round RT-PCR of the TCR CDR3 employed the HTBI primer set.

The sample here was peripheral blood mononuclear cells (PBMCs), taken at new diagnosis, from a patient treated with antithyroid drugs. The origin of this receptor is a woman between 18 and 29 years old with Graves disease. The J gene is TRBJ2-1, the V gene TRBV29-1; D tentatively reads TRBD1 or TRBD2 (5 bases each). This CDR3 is CSVEGRSSYNEQFF. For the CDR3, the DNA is TGCAGCGTTGAGGGACGCAGCTCCTACAATGAGCAGTTCTTC.